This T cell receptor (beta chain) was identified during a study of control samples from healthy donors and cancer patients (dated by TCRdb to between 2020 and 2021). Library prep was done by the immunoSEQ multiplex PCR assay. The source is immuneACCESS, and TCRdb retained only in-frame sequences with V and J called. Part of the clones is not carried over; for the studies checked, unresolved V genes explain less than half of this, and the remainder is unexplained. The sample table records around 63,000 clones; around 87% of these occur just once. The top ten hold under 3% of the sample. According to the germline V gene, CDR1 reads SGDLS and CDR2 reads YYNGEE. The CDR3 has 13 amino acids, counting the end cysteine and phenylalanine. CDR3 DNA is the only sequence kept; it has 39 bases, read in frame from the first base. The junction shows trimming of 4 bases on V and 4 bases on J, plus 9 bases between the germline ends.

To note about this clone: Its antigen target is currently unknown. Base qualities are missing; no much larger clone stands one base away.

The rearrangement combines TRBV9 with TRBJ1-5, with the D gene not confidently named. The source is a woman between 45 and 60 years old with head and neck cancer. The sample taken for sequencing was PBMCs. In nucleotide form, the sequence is TGTGCCAGCAGCCCCTCGGGGAATCAGCCCCAGCATTTT. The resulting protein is CASSPSGNQPQHF.